The 13 T cell receptor beta chains presented below share a single source sample, sequenced in a study of blood T cell repertoires in COVID-19. Data came from immunoSEQ multiplex PCR; TCRdb stores just in-frame clones and leaves some out. Here the sample spans under 250,000 clones, 84% being singletons. Source material: peripheral blood. These receptors were obtained from a man aged 45 to 65 with active or convalescent COVID-19.

This chain links TRBV9 with TRBJ2-5; perhaps TRBD1 as D (5 bases). CDR3 length: 16 amino acids. V was trimmed by 0 bases and J by 4 bases, leaving 16 bases between them. Germline lookup yields CDR1 SGDLS and CDR2 YYNGEE. DNA of the CDR3: TGTGCCAGCAGCGTAGGTTCAGGGTATACGAGAGAGACCCAGTACTTC. Translated: CASSVGSGYTRETQYF.

V is TRBV30 and J is TRBJ2-7, with D perhaps TRBD2 (5 bases). V shed 0 bases and J shed 6 bases, with 15 bases lying between them. This CDR3 contains 14 residues. Germline V gene lookup returns CDR1 GTSNPN and CDR2 SVGIG (reference sequence). The CDR3 region is CAWSVGGVPSEQYF. The CDR3 region has the DNA TGTGCCTGGAGTGTTGGAGGAGTCCCATCCGAGCAGTACTTC.

This clone was detected only a few times. V is TRBV10-3 and J is TRBJ1-2; 8 bases align to TRBD1. Germline V CDR1 and CDR2: ENHRY, SYGVKD. V lost 0 bases, J lost 3 bases, and 6 bases stayed unmatched. This CDR3 region has 16 residues. The CDR3 reads CAISESQGADDYGYTF. The CDR3 region has the DNA TGTGCCATCAGTGAGTCGCAGGGGGCGGACGACTATGGCTACACCTTC.

J is TRBJ1-2 and V is TRBV14; D may be TRBD1 (5 bases). V lost 2 bases and J lost 6, with 16 bases in between. CDR3 length equals 15 residues. Germline V gives CDR1 SGHDN, CDR2 FVKESK. CDR3 protein: CASSQFLTVRHGYTF. The CDR3 coding sequence is TGTGCCAGCAGCCAATTCCTGACAGTACGACATGGCTACACCTTC.

The genes are TRBV29-1 and TRBJ1-1; D gene unclear. Per germline, CDR1 SQVTM and CDR2 ANQGSEA. The CDR3 sequence is 14 residues long. Trimming stripped 4 bases from V and 0 bases from J, with 12 bases between. The CDR3 nucleotides are TGCAGCGTTGCCGTGGCAGCGTTGAACACTGAAGCTTTCTTT. It translates to CSVAVAALNTEAFF. Full variable domain (rest looked up from reference TRBV29-1 and TRBJ1-1): SAVISQKPSRDICQRGTSLTIQCQVDSQVTMMFWYRQQPGQSLTLIATANQGSEATYESGFVIDKFPISRPNLTFSTLTVSNMSPEDSSIYLCSVAVAALNTEAFFGQGTRLTVV.

The chain combines TRBV5-5 with TRBJ2-7; D is perhaps TRBD1 (6 bases). Trimming took 4 bases from V and 7 from J, leaving 15 bases between them. Germline CDR1 reads SGHKS; CDR2 reads YYEKEE (reference sequence). The CDR3 runs 13 residues. CDR3 sequence reads: CASSRDTIREQYF. The CDR3 nucleotides read TGTGCCAGCAGCAGGGACACGATTCGGGAGCAGTACTTC.

This chain connects TRBV25-1 to TRBJ1-2; no definite D call. Looked up from germline, CDR1 is MGHDK and CDR2 is SYGVNS. CDR3 length: 14 amino acids. With 6 bases removed from V and 2 bases from J, the gap between germline ends came to 13 bases. DNA of the CDR3: TGTGCCAGCAGGGAGGATGGGATGAACTATGGCTACACCTTC. This codes for CASREDGMNYGYTF.

This clone was observed a few times. The J gene is TRBJ1-6, the V gene TRBV7-2; no definite D call. The CDR3 consists of 14 residues. Per germline, CDR1 SGHTA and CDR2 FQGNSA. Trimming removed 7 bases from V and 4 bases from J, with 11 bases in between. This CDR3 is CASTQILYNSPLHF. As DNA, the CDR3 is TGTGCCAGCACCCAGATCTTATATAATTCACCCCTCCACTTT.

The genes are TRBV2 and TRBJ2-1, with TRBD1 as a possible D gene (6 bases). CDR1 is SNHLY, CDR2 FYNNEI, per germline. The CDR3 length is 14 residues. V lost 4 bases to trimming and J lost 4 bases, with 11 bases between them. The CDR3 sequence is CASSVRQGYNEQFF. CDR3 bases: TGTGCCAGCAGTGTTCGGCAGGGGTACAATGAGCAGTTCTTC.

V gene TRBV15 combines with J gene TRBJ2-7; the match to TRBD2 covers 7 bases. In germline, CDR1 is LNHNV, CDR2 YYDKDF (reference sequence). CDR3 length: 18 amino acids. Trimming removed 0 bases from V and 0 bases from J; junction bases left unmatched: 11. CDR3 DNA: TGTGCCACCAGCAGAGATCGGGGAGGGGACTTAAGCTCCTACGAGCAGTACTTC. Amino acid sequence: CATSRDRGGDLSSYEQYF.

This chain joins TRBV19 and TRBJ1-1; a weak D match, TRBD1 (6 bases). The CDR3 covers 14 residues. Germline V gene sequence: CDR1 LNHDA, CDR2 SQIVND (reference sequence). Trimming left V 5 bases short and J 3 bases short, with 13 bases between. CDR3 in amino acids: CASSPTGLDTEAFF. The CDR3 nucleotides are TGTGCCAGTAGTCCCACAGGGTTGGACACTGAAGCTTTCTTT.

In this sample, this clone turned up once. This rearrangement joins TRBV4-2 to TRBJ2-2, with TRBD2 as a possible D gene (5 bases). Trimming left V 4 bases short and J 0 bases short, with 9 bases between. The CDR3 is 15 residues long. Germline CDR1 reads LGHNA; CDR2 reads YNFKEQ. The CDR3 nucleotides read TGTGCCAGCAGCCTTGACTACCCGAACACCGGGGAGCTGTTTTTT. Its translation: CASSLDYPNTGELFF.

The rearrangement uses TRBV9 and TRBJ2-3; 9 positions agree with TRBD1. The CDR3 has 16 residues. Looked up from germline, CDR1 is SGDLS and CDR2 is YYNGEE. With 6 bases clipped from V and 0 bases from J, the junction kept 8 bases outside the gene matches. The CDR3 DNA is TGTGCCAGCACCCCCGGGGGGACAGGGAGCACAGATACGCAGTATTTT. As protein: CASTPGGTGSTDTQYF.